This T cell receptor beta chain came from a study of vaccination and CD4 T cells after COVID-19. Study information: Sampling post-COVID took place a median roughly 92 days after diagnosis (range 35 to 161).

Germline CDR1 reads MNHEY; CDR2 reads SVGEGT. The CDR3 extends over 18 amino acids. V trimming: 6 bases; J trimming: 1 base; junction bases outside the gene matches: 11. As for this clonotype: Its antigen is currently unknown.

Treatment indicated: approximately 9-day PBMC culture with coronavirus spike peptide pools or control peptides (ViraFEST assay). The ViraFEST method relied on peptide pools to expand antigen-specific T cells, followed by TCR sequencing. Dates of positive PCR ran from March to December 2020, before US Alpha, Beta and Delta variants. The assay that was used to sequence DNA from cultured CD4+ T cells was the Oncomine TCR Beta short-read assay. Investigators obtained genomic DNA by extraction from cultured CD4+ T cells. Via MiXCR, TCRdb re-called the PCR reads, giving one row per CDR3 protein. The table records about 10,000 distinct CDR3 sequences, 50% to 55% of them present only once.

The rearrangement links TRBV6-2 or TRBV6-3 to TRBJ1-5; 11 positions agree with TRBD1. The sequencing input was CD4+ T cells from blood, cultured in vitro. The sequence was obtained from a human donor who had recovered from COVID-19. CDR3 DNA sequence: TGTGCCAGCAGGATGATCGGACAGGGGGCTTGGAGCAATCAGCCCCAGCATTTT. Translating it yields CASRMIGQGAWSNQPQHF.